This TCR beta chain was identified during a study of T cell repertoires in cytomegalovirus infection. Overall study context: It was the public TCR beta signatures that indicated both CMV infection and matching HLA type. Study-level points and caveats: CMV-specific HLA-C-restricted TCR beta clonotypes dominated the ex vivo response. Carriage of CMV together with the relevant HLA was identifiable through cumulative public TCR beta family frequency.

TCRdb reprocessed the reads via MiXCR and lists one record per CDR3 protein. This repertoire shows some 300,000 distinct CDR3 sequences, about a sixth found once; its top ten account for approximately 12%. Germline V CDR1 and CDR2: SGHTA, FQGNSA. This CDR3 comprises 15 residues. The V end lost 1 base, the J end lost 2 bases, and 12 bases lay between the germline ends. In this sample, this clonotype turned up many times. The antigen is not known. The rearrangement links TRBV7-2 to TRBJ2-7; tentative D call: TRBD1 (5 bases). This TCR was recovered from a human donor in good health (CMV status not recorded). Some clones in this sample may be carry-over from other donors' samples. Sequencing was done on a sample of PBMCs. CDR3 DNA sequence: TGTGCCAGCAGCTTAGAGGACATAAGAACCTACGAGCAGTACTTC. Protein product: CASSLEDIRTYEQYF. Filled out from reference TRBV7-2 and TRBJ2-7, the complete variable domain reads GAGVSQSPSNKVTEKGKDVELRCDPISGHTALYWYRQSLGQGLEFLIYFQGNSAPDKSGLPSDRFSAERTGGSVSTLTIQRTQQEDSAVYLCASSLEDIRTYEQYFGPGTRLTVT.